Following are 7 T cell receptor beta chains from one sample sequenced in a study of shared clonotypes between healthy human individuals. The assay was immunoSEQ multiplex PCR, and TCRdb's table has in-frame clones only and misses some. The table lists some 490,000 clones, 78% of them singletons. The source material was PBMCs. These receptors were collected from a woman aged 40 to 49 in good health. Some clones in this sample may be carry-over from other donors' samples.

This clone showed up many times. This chain connects TRBV7-9 to TRBJ1-1; the D gene is possibly TRBD1 (5 bases). The germline V and J ends were trimmed by 5 bases and 6 bases, with 16 bases remaining between them. CDR3 size: 14 residues. CDR1 SEHNR and CDR2 FQNEAQ come from the germline V gene (reference sequence). The CDR3 sequence: CASSESGQGAEAFF. Written as DNA, the CDR3 is TGTGCCAGCAGCGAATCCGGGCAGGGCGCTGAAGCTTTCTTT.

This clone showed up many times. The same CDR3 is also encoded by other DNA sequences in this sample. The rearrangement joins TRBV6-4 to TRBJ1-5; no clear D gene. This CDR3 spans 15 amino acids. CDR1 is MRHNA, CDR2 SNTAGT, per germline. Trimming stripped 5 bases from V and 0 bases from J, with 11 bases between. The CDR3 protein is CASSPDGGSNQPQHF. The DNA of the CDR3 is TGTGCCAGCAGTCCCGACGGAGGTAGCAATCAGCCCCAGCATTTT.

The chain joins TRBV28 to TRBJ2-5; D ambiguous. Trimming removed 2 bases at V and 11 bases at J, with 15 bases between. The germline V gene has CDR1 MDHEN and CDR2 SYDVKM. This CDR3 has 13 amino acids. The CDR3: CASSLGQVGRQYF. For the CDR3, the DNA is TGTGCCAGCAGTTTAGGTCAAGTAGGTCGGCAGTACTTC.

The V call is TRBV19, the J call TRBJ2-3; TRBD1 might be the D (5 bases). The CDR3 loop spans 16 amino acids. CDR1 is LNHDA and CDR2 is SQIVND in the germline V gene (reference sequence). V lost 2 bases, J lost 2 bases, and 14 bases lay in between. The CDR3: CASSITQAGDTDTQYF. CDR3 in DNA: TGTGCCAGTAGTATAACACAGGCCGGTGACACAGATACGCAGTATTTT.

This clone came up a few times. The chain combines TRBV7-9 with TRBJ1-1; possibly TRBD1 for D (5 bases). Per germline, CDR1 SEHNR and CDR2 FQNEAQ (reference sequence). V dropped 3 bases and J dropped 6 bases, with 11 bases sitting between them. This CDR3 has 13 amino acids. As DNA, the CDR3 is TGTGCCAGCAGCTTGGGCCCGGGGGCTGAAGCTTTCTTT. Its protein is CASSLGPGAEAFF.

The chain joins TRBV2 to TRBJ2-7; TRBD1 might be the D (5 bases). V shed 5 bases and J shed 8 bases, with 19 bases lying between them. This CDR3 has 14 amino acids. Germline CDR1 SNHLY, CDR2 FYNNEI. The CDR3 here is CASSPDRNRQQQYF. Here the CDR3 DNA reads TGTGCCAGCAGTCCTGACCGCAATCGACAGCAGCAGTACTTC.

The V gene is TRBV6-1, the J gene TRBJ2-1; 10 nucleotides align to TRBD2. V was pared by 1 base and J by 5 bases, with 2 bases of the junction left unmatched. The germline V gene encodes CDR1 MNHNS and CDR2 SASEGT. This CDR3 spans 15 amino acids. The CDR3 DNA follows: TGTGCCAGCAGTGAAGAGGGACTAGCGAACAATGAGCAGTTCTTC. It translates to CASSEEGLANNEQFF.